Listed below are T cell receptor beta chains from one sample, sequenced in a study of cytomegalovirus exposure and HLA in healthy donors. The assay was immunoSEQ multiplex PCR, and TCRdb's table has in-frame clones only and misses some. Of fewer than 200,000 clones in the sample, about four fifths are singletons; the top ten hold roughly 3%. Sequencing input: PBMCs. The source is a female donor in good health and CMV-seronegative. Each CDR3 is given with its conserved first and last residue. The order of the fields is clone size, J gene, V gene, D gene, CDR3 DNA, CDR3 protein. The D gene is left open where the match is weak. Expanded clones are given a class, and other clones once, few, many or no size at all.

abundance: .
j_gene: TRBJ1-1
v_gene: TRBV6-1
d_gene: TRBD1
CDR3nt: TGTGCCAGCAGTGAAGCGCTTCTAGGACAGGGATTGAACACTGAAGCTTTCTTT
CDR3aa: CASSEALLGQGLNTEAFF

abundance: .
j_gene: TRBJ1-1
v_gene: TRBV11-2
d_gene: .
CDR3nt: TGTGCCAGCAGCTTAGATGAGGGTGTGGCGGTAGGGACTGAAGCTTTCTTT
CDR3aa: CASSLDEGVAVGTEAFF

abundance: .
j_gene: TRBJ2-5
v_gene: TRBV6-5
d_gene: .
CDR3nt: TGTGCCAGCAGCCGAGGGGAGACCCAGTACTTC
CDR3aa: CASSRGETQYF

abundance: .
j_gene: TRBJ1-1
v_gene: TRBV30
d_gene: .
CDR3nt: TGTGCCTGGAGTGTAATTGGGCGGAACACTGAAGCTTTCTTT
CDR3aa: CAWSVIGRNTEAFF

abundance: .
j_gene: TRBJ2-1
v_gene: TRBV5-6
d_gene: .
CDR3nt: TGTGCCAGCAGCTTGTTGGCTTCTAGCTCCTACAATGAGCAGTTCTTC
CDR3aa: CASSLLASSSYNEQFF

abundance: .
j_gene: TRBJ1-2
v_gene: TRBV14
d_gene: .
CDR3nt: TGTGCCAGCAGCCAAGGGGCGATTGGTAACTATGGCTACACCTTC
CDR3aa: CASSQGAIGNYGYTF

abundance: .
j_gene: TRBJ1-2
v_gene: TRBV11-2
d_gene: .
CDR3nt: TGTGCCAGCAGCTTAGAAGGGAGGACCACCCGACTTAGGCCCAACTATGGCTACACCTTC
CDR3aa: CASSLEGRTTRLRPNYGYTF

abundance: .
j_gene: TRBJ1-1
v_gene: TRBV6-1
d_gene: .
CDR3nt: TGTGCCAGCAGTGGGCAACGGGTGAACACTGAAGCTTTCTTT
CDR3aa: CASSGQRVNTEAFF

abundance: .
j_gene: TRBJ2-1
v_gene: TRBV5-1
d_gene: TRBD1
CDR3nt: TGCGCCAGCAGCTTACGCGGACAGGGTGTCCTGAATGAGCAGTTCTTC
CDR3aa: CASSLRGQGVLNEQFF

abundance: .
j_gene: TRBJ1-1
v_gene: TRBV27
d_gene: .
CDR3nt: TGTGCCAGCAGTTCGCTGTCGGATAGGGGTGAAGCTTTCTTT
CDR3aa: CASSSLSDRGEAFF

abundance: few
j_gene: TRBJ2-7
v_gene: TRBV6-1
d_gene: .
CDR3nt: TGTGCCAGCAGTCAGTCGATCGTACGGGTCGGCGAGCAGTACTTC
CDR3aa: CASSQSIVRVGEQYF

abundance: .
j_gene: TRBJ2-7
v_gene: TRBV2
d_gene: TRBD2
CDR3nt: TGTGCCAGCAGTGCCGGTCTAGCGGACATCGTCGTGCAGTACTTC
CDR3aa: CASSAGLADIVVQYF

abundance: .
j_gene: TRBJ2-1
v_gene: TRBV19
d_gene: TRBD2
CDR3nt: TGTGCCAGTAGTTCTCGTTCGCCTAGCGGGAGGGTCAATGAGCAGTTCTTC
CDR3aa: CASSSRSPSGRVNEQFF

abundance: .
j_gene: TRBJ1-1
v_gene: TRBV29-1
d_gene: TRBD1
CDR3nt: TGCAGCGTTGAAGTCCGACAGGGAGCCACTGAAGCTTTCTTT
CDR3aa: CSVEVRQGATEAFF

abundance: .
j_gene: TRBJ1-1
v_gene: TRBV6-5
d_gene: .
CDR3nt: TGTGCCAGCACTGACAGTATGGGGGGGGTCGTGGAAGCTTTCTTT
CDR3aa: CASTDSMGGVVEAFF

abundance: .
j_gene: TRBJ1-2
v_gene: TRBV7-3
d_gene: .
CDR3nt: TGTGCCAGCAGCTTGGACAGTACTAACTATGGCTACACCTTC
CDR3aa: CASSLDSTNYGYTF

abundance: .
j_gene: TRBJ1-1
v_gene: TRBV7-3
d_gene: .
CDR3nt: TGTGCCAGCAGCTCACAGGGGAACACTGAAGCTTTCTTT
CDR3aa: CASSSQGNTEAFF

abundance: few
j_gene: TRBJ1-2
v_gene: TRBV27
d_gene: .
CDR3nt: TGTGCCAGCAGGACAGACATGTCGCCTAACTATGGCTACACCTTC
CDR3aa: CASRTDMSPNYGYTF

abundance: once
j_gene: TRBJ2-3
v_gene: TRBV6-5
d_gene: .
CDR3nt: TGTGCCAGCAGAGCCGCAGATACGCAGTATTTT
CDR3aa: CASRAADTQYF

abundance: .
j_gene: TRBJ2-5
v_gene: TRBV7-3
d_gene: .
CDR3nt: TGTGCCAGCAGCTTACAAGGAGGCAACCAAGAGACCCAGTACTTC
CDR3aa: CASSLQGGNQETQYF

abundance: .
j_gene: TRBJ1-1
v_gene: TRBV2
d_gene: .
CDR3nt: TGTGCCAGTCAGGTTCGTACCGGGAACACTGAAGCTTTCTTT
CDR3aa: CASQVRTGNTEAFF

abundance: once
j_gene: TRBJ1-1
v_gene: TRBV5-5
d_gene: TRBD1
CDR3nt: TGTGCCAGCAGCGTAACAGGGGGCACTGAAGCTTTCTTT
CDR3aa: CASSVTGGTEAFF

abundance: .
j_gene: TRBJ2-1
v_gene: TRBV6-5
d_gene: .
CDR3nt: TGTGCCAGCAGTTACGCGGGGCCCTCCTACAATGAGCAGTTCTTC
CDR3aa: CASSYAGPSYNEQFF

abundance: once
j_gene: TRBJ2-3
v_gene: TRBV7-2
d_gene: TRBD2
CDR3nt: TGTGCCAGCAGCTTAGGGCCTAGCGGGAGTGGTCTCACAGATACGCAGTATTTT
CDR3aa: CASSLGPSGSGLTDTQYF

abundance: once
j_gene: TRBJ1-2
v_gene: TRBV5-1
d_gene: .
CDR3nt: TGCGCCAGCAGATATTCTAACTATGGCTACACCTTC
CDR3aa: CASRYSNYGYTF

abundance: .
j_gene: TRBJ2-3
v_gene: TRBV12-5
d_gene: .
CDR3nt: TGTGCTAGTCGGGGCGGGACCGCCACAGATACGCAGTATTTT
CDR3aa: CASRGGTATDTQYF

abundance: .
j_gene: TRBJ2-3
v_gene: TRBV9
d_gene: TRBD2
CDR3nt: TGTGCCAGCCAAAGCAGTCTAGCGGGAGGGCCAGATACGCAGTATTTT
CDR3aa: CASQSSLAGGPDTQYF

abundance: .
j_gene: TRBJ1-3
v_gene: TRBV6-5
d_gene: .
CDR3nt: TGTGCCAGCAGAGAGGGCCTCTCTGGAAACACCATATATTTT
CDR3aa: CASREGLSGNTIYF

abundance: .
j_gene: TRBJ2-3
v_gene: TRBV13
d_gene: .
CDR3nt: TGTGCCAGCAAGGCGTTAGCGGTAAGCACAGATACGCAGTATTTT
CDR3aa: CASKALAVSTDTQYF